This TCR beta chain was obtained from a study of blood T cell repertoires in COVID-19. Assay used: immunoSEQ multiplex PCR; TCRdb lists only in-frame clones, some missing. Of approximately 200,000 clones in the sample, approximately 83% were seen once. The germline V gene has CDR1 LGHNA and CDR2 YNFKEQ. Trimming took 0 bases from V and 3 from J, leaving 12 bases between them. The CDR3 length is 16 residues. Sequencing was performed on peripheral blood. The rearrangement links TRBV4-2 to TRBJ2-1; a weak D match, TRBD2 (5 bases). The source of this sequence is a woman aged 55-69 years with acute or convalescent COVID-19. CDR3 in amino acids: CASSQEDLRGYNEQFF. The CDR3 DNA follows: TGTGCCAGCAGCCAAGAAGACCTCCGGGGCTACAATGAGCAGTTCTTC.